The clone carrying this T cell receptor (beta chain) was detected many times. The antigen remains unidentified. The sample comes from a study of tumor-infiltrating lymphocytes in primary liver carcinoma. Overall study results and limits: Among the pair types, tumor region pairs showed more overlap than tumor-adjacent and tumor-blood pairs.

Germline DNA was also extracted, while the blood RNA originated from unsorted whole blood. A primer in the constant region served to generate TCR beta cDNA from around 500 ng of total RNA. Three-round nested multiplex PCR performed with slightly modified ARM-PCR produced the TCR beta libraries. For about 11 cycles apiece, the opening two PCR rounds ran with TRBV1-TRBV30 forward primers and a C-beta reverse primer. One entry per CDR3 protein, called by TCRdb with MiXCR from the multiplex PCR reads. The table records approximately 330,000 distinct CDR3 sequences, around 60% of them present only once. The CDR3 runs 14 residues. The ends were cut back, 5 bases at V and 4 bases at J, with 13 bases in the middle. Germline loops: CDR1 LGHNA, CDR2 YSLEER.

J is TRBJ2-3 and V is TRBV4-3; no definite D call. The sequenced material came from peripheral blood. The sequence was obtained from a man between 35 and 55 years old with primary liver carcinoma and hepatitis B virus infection. The DNA of the CDR3 is TGCGCCAGCAGCGAGAACCAGGCTGCAGATACGCAGTATTTT. Its protein product is CASSENQAADTQYF.